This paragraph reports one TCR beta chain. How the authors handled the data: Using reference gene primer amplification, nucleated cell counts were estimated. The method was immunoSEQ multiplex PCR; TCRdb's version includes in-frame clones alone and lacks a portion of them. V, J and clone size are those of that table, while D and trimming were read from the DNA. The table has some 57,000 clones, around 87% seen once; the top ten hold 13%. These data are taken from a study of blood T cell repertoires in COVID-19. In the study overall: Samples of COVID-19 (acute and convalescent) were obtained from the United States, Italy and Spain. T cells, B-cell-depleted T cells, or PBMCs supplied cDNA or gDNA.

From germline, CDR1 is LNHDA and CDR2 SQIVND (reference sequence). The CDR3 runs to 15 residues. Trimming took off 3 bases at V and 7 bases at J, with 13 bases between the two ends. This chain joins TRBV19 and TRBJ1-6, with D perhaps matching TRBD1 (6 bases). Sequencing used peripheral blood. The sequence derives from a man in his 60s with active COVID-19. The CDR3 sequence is CASSIVGQGNSPLHF. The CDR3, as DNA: TGTGCCAGTAGTATCGTCGGGCAGGGGAATTCACCCCTCCACTTT.